The 2 T cell receptor beta chains listed next were all sequenced from one sample in a study of cytomegalovirus exposure and HLA in healthy donors. PCR was performed using 60 Vbeta and 13 Jbeta primers. Clones were sequenced by immunoSEQ multiplex PCR, and TCRdb holds only the in-frame ones, with some missing. The sample consists of approximately 220,000 clones, around 79% of them appearing once. The sequenced sample consisted of PBMCs. These receptors originate from a young man in good health and CMV-seronegative.

The chain recombines TRBV19 with TRBJ1-6; TRBD1 matches 7 bases. V was pared by 3 bases and J by 11 bases, with 4 bases of the junction left unmatched. In germline, CDR1 is LNHDA, CDR2 SQIVND (reference sequence). The CDR3 extends over 13 amino acids. CDR3 sequence reads: CASSIDQGAPLHF. DNA of the CDR3: TGTGCCAGTAGTATCGACCAGGGGGCACCCCTCCACTTT.

This clone has a handful of counts. The chain uses TRBV5-6 and TRBJ1-5; D may be TRBD1 (5 bases). Germline CDR1 and CDR2: SGHDT and YYEEEE. The CDR3 extends over 17 amino acids. Trimming cost V 2 bases and J 0 bases, with 15 bases left between them. In nucleotides, the CDR3 is TGTGCCAGCAGCTTATGGGGGGTCGCGGGTAGCAATCAGCCCCAGCATTTT. Protein sequence: CASSLWGVAGSNQPQHF.